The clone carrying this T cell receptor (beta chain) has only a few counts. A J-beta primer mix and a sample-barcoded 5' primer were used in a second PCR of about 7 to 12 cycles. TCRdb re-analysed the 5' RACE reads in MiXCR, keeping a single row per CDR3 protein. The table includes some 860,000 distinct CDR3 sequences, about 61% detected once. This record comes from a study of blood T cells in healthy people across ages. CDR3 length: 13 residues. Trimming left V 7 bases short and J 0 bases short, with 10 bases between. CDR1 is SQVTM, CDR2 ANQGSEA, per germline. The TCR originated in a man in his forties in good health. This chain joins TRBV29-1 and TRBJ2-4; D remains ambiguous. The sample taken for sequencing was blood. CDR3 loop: CSARSLAKNIQYF. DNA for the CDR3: TGCAGCGCCCGCTCACTAGCCAAAAACATTCAGTACTTC.